There are a few counts of the clone carrying this T cell receptor beta chain. This record comes from a study of T-cell reconstitution after alpha-beta-depleted transplantation in children. Preparation of the TCRbeta library used unique molecular identifiers. TCRdb ran MiXCR on the PCR reads and lists one entry per CDR3 protein. The data contain a few hundred thousand distinct CDR3 sequences, around 18% of them singletons. Germline V gives CDR1 SGHRS, CDR2 YFSETQ. The V end was cut by 0 bases, the J end by 6 bases, with 9 bases between. The CDR3 loop spans 14 amino acids. This sequence originates from a human donor who donated a stem cell graft to a child with acute lymphoblastic leukemia. The gene calls are TRBV5-1 and TRBJ2-2, with D perhaps matching TRBD2 (5 bases). The sample in question was PBMCs from the stem cell graft donor, obtained from the stem cell graft. CDR3 DNA sequence: TGCGCCAGCAGCTTGGACCTACTAGCCGGGGAGCTGTTTTTT. The encoded protein is CASSLDLLAGELFF.